This TCR beta chain was identified during a study of T cell responses to AZD1222 COVID-19 vaccine. Assay used: immunoSEQ multiplex PCR; TCRdb lists only in-frame clones, some missing. The sample includes about 150,000 clones, 85% to 95% of them seen just once. The sequences come from peripheral blood, collected on day 0 of AZD1222 vaccination. This receptor was identified in an adult in good health.

The CDR3 nucleotides read TGTGCCAGCAGCCTTCGGGACAGCTCCCTATACACTGAAGCTTTCTTT. It encodes CASSLRDSSLYTEAFF. This sequence joins TRBV7-9 and TRBJ1-1, with 7 bases fitting TRBD1. J was trimmed by 3 bases and V by 5 bases; bases with no gene match: 12. The CDR3 contains 16 residues. In germline, CDR1 is SEHNR, CDR2 FQNEAQ (reference sequence).